This TCR beta chain was captured in a study of blood T cell repertoires in COVID-19. Enrolment of Seattle patients took place during active infection, and they were followed longitudinally. The CDR3 runs to 15 residues. V lost 6 bases and J lost 1; bases outside the gene matches: 2. CDR1 MRHNA and CDR2 SNTAGT come from the germline V gene. TCRdb keeps only in-frame clones here, not all; method: immunoSEQ multiplex PCR. The repertoire holds approximately 330,000 clones, with approximately 86% as singletons. The chain employs TRBV6-4 and TRBJ2-3; 12 bases are shared with TRBD2. This TCR was recovered from a man under 40 with COVID-19, enrolled during active disease. The sample comprised peripheral blood. This CDR3 is CASSRTSGGTDTQYF. CDR3 DNA sequence: TGTGCCAGCAGCCGGACTAGCGGGGGCACAGATACGCAGTATTTT.